The 8 T cell receptor beta chains below come from one sample, sequenced in a study of shared clonotypes between healthy human individuals. The data were produced by immunoSEQ multiplex PCR, yet TCRdb's version contains in-frame clones alone and is incomplete. Of approximately 470,000 clones in the sample, more than 75% were seen once. Sequencing input: PBMCs. The receptors come from a woman in her thirties or forties in good health. Some clones in this sample may be carry-over from other donors' samples.

This clone occurred once. The chain combines TRBV18 with TRBJ2-1; 14 nucleotides match TRBD2. The trim removed 3 bases at V and 6 bases at J, leaving 7 bases unmatched. This CDR3 has 17 amino acids. The germline gives CDR1 KGHSH, CDR2 LQKENI. CDR3 sequence: CASSPRSGLAGGNEQFF. The CDR3 DNA reads TGTGCCAGCTCACCGAGATCAGGACTAGCGGGAGGCAATGAGCAGTTCTTC.

V and J are TRBV28 and TRBJ2-7; D is unresolved. V was clipped by 3 bases and J by 7 bases, with 7 bases between them. This CDR3 is built from 11 residues. Germline lookup yields CDR1 MDHEN and CDR2 SYDVKM. The CDR3, as DNA: TGTGCCAGCAGTTTCTTTCGAGAGCAGTACTTC. Translation gives CASSFFREQYF.

With respect to this clone: Germline and junction disagree at one end, which may indicate a read error. This sequence joins TRBV4-1 and TRBJ2-7; D call uncertain. In germline, CDR1 is MGHRA, CDR2 YSYEKL. The CDR3 totals 14 residues. The DNA of the CDR3 is TGCGCCAGCAGCAAAGGAATTTTCTCCTACGGGCAGTACTTC. Encoded protein: CASSKGIFSYGQYF.

The chain links TRBV7-2 to TRBJ2-1, with a tentative D call TRBD2 (6 bases). CDR1 is SGHTA and CDR2 is FQGNSA in the germline V gene. V was clipped by 1 base and J by 8 bases, with 18 bases between them. The CDR3 extends over 16 amino acids. The CDR3 sequence is CASSLDLTGEVDEQFF. The CDR3 DNA reads as TGTGCCAGCAGCTTAGACCTTACGGGAGAGGTTGATGAGCAGTTCTTC.

This sequence joins TRBV28 and TRBJ2-7; 11 bases are a match to TRBD2. The CDR3 totals 14 residues. The V segment lost 6 bases and the J segment 4 bases; nucleotides outside the gene matches: 5. CDR1 MDHEN and CDR2 SYDVKM come from the germline V gene. The CDR3 is CASRPGLAAYEQYF. Here the CDR3 DNA reads TGTGCCAGCAGACCGGGACTAGCGGCATACGAGCAGTACTTC.

This rearrangement joins TRBV7-9 to TRBJ2-1; 12 bases fit TRBD2. J was trimmed by 4 bases and V by 7 bases; bases with no gene match: 5. CDR3 size: 15 residues. Per the germline V gene, CDR1 is SEHNR and CDR2 is FQNEAQ (reference sequence). The DNA for the CDR3 is TGTGCCAGCATTCGACTAGCGGGAGTATACAATGAGCAGTTCTTC. Translated, it gives CASIRLAGVYNEQFF.

This chain joins TRBV28 and TRBJ2-3; D not certain. The CDR3 contains 19 residues. V gave up 10 bases and J gave up 4 bases, with 33 bases separating them. Germline V CDR1 and CDR2: MDHEN, SYDVKM. CDR3 protein: CATPPLPRSNQVGPDTQYF. The CDR3 region has the DNA TGTGCCACCCCTCCTCTACCCCGGTCAAACCAAGTGGGCCCAGATACGCAGTATTTT.

The rearrangement uses TRBV5-1 and TRBJ2-1; D uncertain. Trimming shortened V by 4 bases and J by 3 bases, and 8 bases separated the two germline ends. This CDR3 is 13 amino acids long. The germline gives CDR1 SGHRS, CDR2 YFSETQ. CDR3 sequence: CASSPAIYNEQFF. The CDR3 DNA sequence: TGCGCCAGCAGCCCGGCAATCTACAATGAGCAGTTCTTC.